Reported below is one T cell receptor beta chain. The target of this receptor is not known. Within one base of it there is no much larger clone, and no base qualities were kept. The sample originates from a study of blood T cell repertoires in COVID-19 (dated by TCRdb to the early 2020s). Concerning the study at large: Samples from collaborators originated in the United States, Italy and Spain and spanned both the acute and convalescent phases of COVID-19. Samples came from the ongoing ImmuneRACE study (first 160 participants) plus 1,254 subjects from 6 global collaborators. Subjects who had been exposed to COVID-19, were actively infected with it, or had recovered from it provided the deeply sampled blood TCRbeta repertoires that made up the dataset. Where available, HLA class I and class II types were obtained from metadata supplied by the sample provider rather than from assay-based typing. The material from the prospective study consisted of cDNA or gDNA derived from T cells, B-cell-depleted T cells, or PBMCs. Sample metadata almost always included a de-identified subject ID, COVID-19 status, age in years and sex. The repertoires were released in a freely available public database meant as a resource for research on the immune response to SARS-CoV-2. Points the paper makes about the study in general: Clinical and demographic metadata were provided uncurated, with the amount varying by source and participant.

Relative to germline, V is 6 bases shorter and J is 14 bases shorter, with 20 bases between their ends. Via the germline V gene (reference sequence), CDR1 is SEHNR and CDR2 FQNEAQ. The CDR3 runs 13 amino acids, cysteine and phenylalanine included. Only the CDR3 region is kept as DNA, spanning 39 bases read in frame from base 1. In the prospective study, participants were about 18 to 95 years old, resided in about two dozen geographic areas of the United States, and were enrolled through a virtual design. To assign participants to cohorts, the prospective study relied on clinical history that participants themselves reported in a screening survey and a study questionnaire. In the prospective study, mobile phlebotomists collected whole blood, serum and a nasopharyngeal or oropharyngeal swab from each participant. Additional blood draws and questionnaires over an approximately 2-month period could optionally be provided by prospective study participants. Before DNA extraction, prospective study blood samples were shipped either frozen or at room temperature.

The immunoSEQ Assay, a bias-controlled multiplex PCR, was used to amplify TCRbeta CDR3 regions from genomic DNA. The original methods were these. Within the assay, amplification of reference gene primers was used to estimate how many nucleated cells each sample contained. To quantify the absolute abundance of each unique TCRbeta CDR3 rearrangement, sequence reads were collapsed and filtered. For each sample, productive Simpson clonality was calculated as the square root of Simpson's diversity index across productive rearrangements. Imported from immuneACCESS, the table was reduced by TCRdb to in-frame sequences with V and J called. These copies leave out some clones; in studies compared against another copy, an unresolved V gene accounts for under half, and the cause of the remainder is not known. That table gives V, J and clone size, and the DNA gave D and trimming. This sample is represented by 300,000 to 400,000 clones; over 75% of them were singletons. Around 0.95% of the sample is in the top ten clones.

This clonotype originated in a woman in her 30s with acute COVID-19. The rearrangement joined TRBV7-9 to TRBJ1-5; the best D guess is TRBD1, with 6 bases matching. The sequencing sample was made of PBMCs or T cells enriched from blood (not recorded which). Here is the DNA: TGTGCCAGCAGTATTACAGGGAGCCGCGTGAAGCATTTT. It translates as CASSITGSRVKHF.